This T cell receptor (beta chain) derives from a study of blood T cell repertoires in COVID-19. This CDR3 is built from 15 residues. After removal of 0 bases from V and 8 bases from J, the junction contained 7 bases not matched to a gene. Germline V gene sequence: CDR1 MNHEY, CDR2 SMNVEV (reference sequence). Sequencing used immunoSEQ multiplex PCR; TCRdb keeps in-frame clones, though not all of them. The sample has nearly 80,000 clones; roughly 89% are singletons. Sequencing was carried out using peripheral blood. The chain employs TRBV27 and TRBJ2-7; the match to TRBD2 covers 10 bases. This sequence was found in a woman of 80 years or more with active or convalescent COVID-19. CDR3 nucleotide sequence: TGTGCCAGCAGTTTATCGGGGACTAGCGTAAGTAAGCAGTACTTC. It translates to CASSLSGTSVSKQYF.